The sequence of this TCR beta chain was determined in a study of T-cell reconstitution after alpha-beta-depleted transplantation in children. Unique molecular identifiers were incorporated into the prepared TCRbeta library. TCRdb re-called the PCR reads through MiXCR, storing one row per CDR3 protein. The sample carries roughly 500,000 distinct CDR3 sequences, roughly 33% recorded once. This clonotype appeared many times. Specimen: PBMCs from the stem cell graft donor, collected from the stem cell graft. The origin of this receptor is a human donor who donated a stem cell graft to a child with aplastic anemia.

CDR3 residues: CAISDPGTGFTGELFF. The CDR3 bases are TGTGCCATCAGTGATCCCGGGACAGGATTCACCGGGGAGCTGTTTTTT. This chain uses TRBV10-3 with TRBJ2-2; 8 positions match TRBD1. Per the germline V gene, CDR1 is ENHRY and CDR2 is SYGVKD. J lost 4 bases, V lost 3 bases, and 7 bases had no gene match. The length of the CDR3 is 16 residues.